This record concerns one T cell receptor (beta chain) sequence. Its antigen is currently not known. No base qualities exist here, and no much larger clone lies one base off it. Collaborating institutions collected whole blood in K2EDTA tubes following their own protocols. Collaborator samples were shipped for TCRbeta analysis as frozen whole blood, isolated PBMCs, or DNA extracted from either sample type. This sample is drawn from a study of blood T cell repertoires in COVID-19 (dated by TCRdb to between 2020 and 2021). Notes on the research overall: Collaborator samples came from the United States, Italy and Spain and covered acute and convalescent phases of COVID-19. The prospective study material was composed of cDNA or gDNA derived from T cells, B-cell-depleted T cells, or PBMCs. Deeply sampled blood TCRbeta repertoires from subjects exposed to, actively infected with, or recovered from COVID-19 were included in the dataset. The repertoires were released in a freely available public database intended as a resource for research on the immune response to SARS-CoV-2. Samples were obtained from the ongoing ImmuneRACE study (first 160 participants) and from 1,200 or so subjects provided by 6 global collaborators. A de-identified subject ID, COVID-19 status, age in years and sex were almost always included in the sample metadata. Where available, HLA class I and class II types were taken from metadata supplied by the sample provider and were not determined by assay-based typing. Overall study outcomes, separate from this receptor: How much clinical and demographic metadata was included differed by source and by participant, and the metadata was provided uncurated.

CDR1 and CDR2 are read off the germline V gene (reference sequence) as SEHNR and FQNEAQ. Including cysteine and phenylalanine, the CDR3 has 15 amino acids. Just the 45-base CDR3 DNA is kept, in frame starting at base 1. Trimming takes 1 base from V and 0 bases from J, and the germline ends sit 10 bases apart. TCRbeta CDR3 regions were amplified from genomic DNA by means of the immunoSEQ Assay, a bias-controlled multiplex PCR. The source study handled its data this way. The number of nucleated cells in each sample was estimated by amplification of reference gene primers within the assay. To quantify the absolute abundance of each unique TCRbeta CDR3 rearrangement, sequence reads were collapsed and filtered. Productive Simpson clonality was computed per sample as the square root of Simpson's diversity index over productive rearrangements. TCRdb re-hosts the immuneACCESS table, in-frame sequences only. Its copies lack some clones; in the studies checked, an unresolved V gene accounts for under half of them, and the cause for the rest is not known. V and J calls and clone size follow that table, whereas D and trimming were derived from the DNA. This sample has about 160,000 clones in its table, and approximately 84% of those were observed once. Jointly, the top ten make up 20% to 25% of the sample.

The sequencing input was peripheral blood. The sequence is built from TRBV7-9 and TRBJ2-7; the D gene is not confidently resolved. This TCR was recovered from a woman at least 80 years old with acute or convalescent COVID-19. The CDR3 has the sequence CASSLGEPSSYEQYF. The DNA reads TGTGCCAGCAGCTTAGGAGAGCCGAGCTCCTACGAGCAGTACTTC.